The rows below give T cell receptor beta chains drawn from one sample of a study of blood T cell repertoires in COVID-19. TCRdb's copy holds only in-frame clones and misses some; the assay was immunoSEQ multiplex PCR. The sample yields 150,000 to 200,000 clones, over 90% seen once. The specimen sequenced was peripheral blood. The receptors were sampled from a woman in her fifties or sixties with COVID-19, enrolled during active disease. Both conserved end residues are trimmed from each CDR3.

V | CDR3
TRBV11-2 | ASSLWAGGATGELF
TRBV5-1 | ASSLEDRRASTDTQY
TRBV6-2/TRBV6-3 | ASSPTLTGELF
TRBV6-2/TRBV6-3 | ASSLDNRETQY
TRBV19 | ASSMVRLERAF
TRBV5-6 | ASSPGDRRNEQY
TRBV5-1 | ASAGGGANEKLF
TRBV7-9 | ASSLVGGTGRSTIY
TRBV5-4 | ASSFEGSYGYT
TRBV3-1/TRBV3-2 | ASSTMMISGNTIY
TRBV5-1 | ASSLIPGQSMNTEAF
TRBV5-1 | ASSRTGNANYGYT
TRBV9 | ASSPGDRYNEQF
TRBV30 | AWSVGGQGGGYT
TRBV9 | ASSPSKGNGNTEAF
TRBV4-3 | ASSQALRVNTEAF
TRBV6-1 | ASNPPSGVDGYT
TRBV6-6 | ASSYSTASDQPQH
TRBV10-3 | ARQGGTEAF
TRBV7-9 | ASTQPGGTAF
TRBV11-2 | ASSSLQANEKLF
TRBV19 | ASSIRTSREKLF
TRBV19 | ASSAGTVNSDTQY
TRBV25-1 | ASSESPADSPSGYT
TRBV15 | ATSRDPRGAEEKLF
TRBV7-8 | ASSPSTGNSPLH
TRBV7-8 | ASSSGRHLNTEAF
TRBV6-5 | ASSYGAESTDTQY
TRBV6-1 | ASSEAVGARNSPLH
TRBV12-5 | ASGLETGGAGWEKLF
TRBV5-8 | ASSLVRGGYGYT
TRBV19 | ASSIRTGLTLQH
TRBV4-3 | ASSQEPGGVRGNTIY
TRBV7-2 | ASSLGRQGFGYT
TRBV6-5 | ASTLSGVYTDTQY
TRBV4-1 | ASSQGRGRTGELF
TRBV4-1 | ASSQEGVGQPQH
TRBV19 | ASSIDRRGNQPQH
TRBV3-1/TRBV3-2 | ASSPLLDRAFAKNIQY
TRBV11-2 | ASSLDSTSYEQY
TRBV5-5 | ASSFTGASTDTQY
TRBV30 | AWSVRRGMVGGYT
TRBV6-5 | ASRGQGANYGYT
TRBV19 | ASSIMGEAKNIQY
TRBV7-9 | ASSLERQMGFT
TRBV6-2/TRBV6-3 | ASSWDRGYEQY
TRBV7-2 | ASSLDLIYDGYT
TRBV10-3 | AISESRQGRSPLH
TRBV5-5 | ASSLAGGGNQPQH
TRBV6-5 | ASSYVGQGETQY
TRBV9 | ASSVGLLNTIY
TRBV6-5 | ASSYRSGGWWV
TRBV12-3/TRBV12-4 | ASRGADSKAF
TRBV11-3 | ASSPARTGGYSKSGELF
TRBV7-3 | ASSPPNSRLAGGRREQF